The 2 T cell receptor beta chains presented below share a single source sample, sequenced in a study of molecular identifiers for immune sequencing clone quantification. TCRdb reanalysed the PCR reads using MiXCR and keeps one entry per CDR3 protein. This sample carries roughly 100,000 distinct CDR3 sequences, 35% of them seen once, and the ten largest clones take roughly 9.3%. The specimen was naive CD8+ T cells from blood, with Jurkat cell RNA spiked in. Subset of the sample: FACS-sorted CD8+CD4-CCR7+CD45RA+ naive T cells. These receptors were obtained from a human donor in good health. Some libraries in this study had Jurkat cell RNA spiked in.

Ten or more counts support this clonotype. This chain connects TRBV7-2 to TRBJ2-7; TRBD1 is a possible D gene (5 bases). V lost 1 base, J lost 6 bases, and 13 bases lay in between. This CDR3 is built from 14 residues. The germline V gene has CDR1 SGHTA and CDR2 FQGNSA. The CDR3, as DNA: TGTGCCAGCAGCTTAGTGTTTAGGGGTATCGAGCAGTACTTC. Its protein is CASSLVFRGIEQYF.

At least ten counts were recorded for this clonotype. The V call is TRBV7-9, the J call TRBJ2-3, with TRBD2 identical over 9 bases. The CDR3 is made up of 16 amino acids. Trimming at V came to 5 bases and at J to 4 bases, leaving 10 bases not matched to a gene. Germline CDR1 and CDR2: SEHNR and FQNEAQ (reference sequence). The CDR3 DNA is TGTGCCAGCAGCCCGCGGGAGGGCCCTTGGTCAGATACGCAGTATTTT. Encoded protein: CASSPREGPWSDTQYF. Full variable domain (rest looked up from reference TRBV7-9 and TRBJ2-3): DTGVSQNPRHKITKRGQNVTFRCDPISEHNRLYWYRQTLGQGPEFLTYFQNEAQLEKSRLLSDRFSAERPKGSFSTLEIQRTEQGDSAMYLCASSPREGPWSDTQYFGPGTRLTVL.